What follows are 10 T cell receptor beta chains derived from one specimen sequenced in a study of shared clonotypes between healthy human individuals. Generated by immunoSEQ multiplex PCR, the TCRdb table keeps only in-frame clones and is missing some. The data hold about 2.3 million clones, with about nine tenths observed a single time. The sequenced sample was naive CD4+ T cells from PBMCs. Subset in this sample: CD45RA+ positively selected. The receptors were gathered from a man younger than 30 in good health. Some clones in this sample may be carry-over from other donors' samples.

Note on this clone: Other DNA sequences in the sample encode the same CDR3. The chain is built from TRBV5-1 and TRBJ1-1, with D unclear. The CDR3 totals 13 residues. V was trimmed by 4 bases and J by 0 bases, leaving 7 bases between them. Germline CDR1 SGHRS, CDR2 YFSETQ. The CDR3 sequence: CASSVTVNTEAFF. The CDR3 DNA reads TGCGCCAGCAGCGTTACAGTGAACACTGAAGCTTTCTTT.

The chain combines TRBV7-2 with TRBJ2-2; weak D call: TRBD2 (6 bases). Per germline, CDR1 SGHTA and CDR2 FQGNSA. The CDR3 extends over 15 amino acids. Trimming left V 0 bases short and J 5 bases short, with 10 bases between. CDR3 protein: CASSLAGLRTGELFF. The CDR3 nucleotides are TGTGCCAGCAGCTTAGCGGGACTTAGGACCGGGGAGCTGTTTTTT.

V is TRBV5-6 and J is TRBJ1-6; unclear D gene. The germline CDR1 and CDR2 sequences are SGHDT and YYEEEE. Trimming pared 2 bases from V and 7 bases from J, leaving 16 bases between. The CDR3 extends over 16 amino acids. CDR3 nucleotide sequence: TGTGCCAGCAGCTTCCAACGGGGTAGGCCAAATTCACCCCTCCACTTT. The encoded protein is CASSFQRGRPNSPLHF. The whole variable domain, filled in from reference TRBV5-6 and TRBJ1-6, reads DAGVTQSPTHLIKTRGQQVTLRCSPKSGHDTVSWYQQALGQGPQFIFQYYEEEERQRGNFPDRFSGHQFPNYSSELNVNALLLGDSALYLCASSFQRGRPNSPLHFGNGTRLTVT.

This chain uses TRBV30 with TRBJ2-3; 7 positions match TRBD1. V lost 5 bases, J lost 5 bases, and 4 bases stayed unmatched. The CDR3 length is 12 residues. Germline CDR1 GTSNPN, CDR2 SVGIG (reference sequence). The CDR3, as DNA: TGTGCCTGGGCCCCAGGGGGAGATACGCAGTATTTT. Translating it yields CAWAPGGDTQYF. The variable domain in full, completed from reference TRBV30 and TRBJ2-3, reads SQTIHQWPATLVQPVGSPLSLECTVEGTSNPNLYWYRQAAGRGLQLLFYSVGIGQISSEVPQNLSASRPQDRQFILSSKKLLLSDSGFYLCAWAPGGDTQYFGPGTRLTVL.

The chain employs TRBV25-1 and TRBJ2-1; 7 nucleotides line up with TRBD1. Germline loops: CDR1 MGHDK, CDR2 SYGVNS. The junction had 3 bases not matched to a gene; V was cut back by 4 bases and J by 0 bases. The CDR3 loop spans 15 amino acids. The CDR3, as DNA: TGTGCCAGCAGTGTAGGGGGCGTCTCCTACAATGAGCAGTTCTTC. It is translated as CASSVGGVSYNEQFF.

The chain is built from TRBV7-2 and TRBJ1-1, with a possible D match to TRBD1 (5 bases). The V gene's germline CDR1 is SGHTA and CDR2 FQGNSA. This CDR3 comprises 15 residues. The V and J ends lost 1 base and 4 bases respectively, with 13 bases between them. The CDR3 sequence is CASSLGAGGGTEAFF. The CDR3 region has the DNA TGTGCCAGCAGCTTAGGGGCAGGCGGGGGCACTGAAGCTTTCTTT.

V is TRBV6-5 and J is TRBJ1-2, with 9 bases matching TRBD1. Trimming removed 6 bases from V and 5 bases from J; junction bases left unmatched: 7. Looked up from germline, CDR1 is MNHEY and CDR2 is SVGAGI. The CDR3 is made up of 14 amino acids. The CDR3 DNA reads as TGTGCCAGCAGCTCTACAGGGGGCGGGTATGGCTACACCTTC. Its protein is CASSSTGGGYGYTF.

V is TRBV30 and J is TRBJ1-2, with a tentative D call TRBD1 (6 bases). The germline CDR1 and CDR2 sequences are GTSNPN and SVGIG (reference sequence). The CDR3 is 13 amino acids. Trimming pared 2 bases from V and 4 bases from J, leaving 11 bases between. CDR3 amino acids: CAWSSGGIYGYTF. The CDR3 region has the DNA TGTGCCTGGAGTTCTGGGGGCATCTATGGCTACACCTTC.

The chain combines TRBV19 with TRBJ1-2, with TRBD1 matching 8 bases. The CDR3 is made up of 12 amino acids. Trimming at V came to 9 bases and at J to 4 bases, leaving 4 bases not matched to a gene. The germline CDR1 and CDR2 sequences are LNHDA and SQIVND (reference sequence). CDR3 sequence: CASRDRSYGYTF. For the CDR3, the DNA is TGTGCCAGCCGGGACAGGAGCTATGGCTACACCTTC.

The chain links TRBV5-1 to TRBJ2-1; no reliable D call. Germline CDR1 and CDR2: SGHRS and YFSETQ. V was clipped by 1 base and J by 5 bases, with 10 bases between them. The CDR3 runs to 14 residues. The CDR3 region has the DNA TGCGCCAGCAGCTTGCCGTCTGCCAACAATGAGCAGTTCTTC. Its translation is CASSLPSANNEQFF.